The 14 T cell receptor beta chains presented below share a single source sample, sequenced in a study of shared clonotypes between healthy human individuals. TCRdb's table, derived via immunoSEQ multiplex PCR, lists solely in-frame clones and lacks some. The sample contains 2,500,000 or so clones, approximately 90% of which appear only once. The sample comprised naive CD4+ T cells sorted from blood. Subset noted: CD45RA+ positively selected. The receptors derive from a man aged 18 to 35 in good health.

The sample holds one count of this clone. The chain couples TRBV11-2 to TRBJ2-5; no reliable D call. CDR1 SGHAT and CDR2 FQNNGV come from the germline V gene. Trimming removed 0 bases at V and 5 bases at J, with 7 bases between. The CDR3 length is 13 residues. The DNA of the CDR3 is TGTGCCAGCAGCTTAGATCACATGGAGACCCAGTACTTC. The encoded protein is CASSLDHMETQYF.

V usage is TRBV5-4 and J usage is TRBJ2-5; 11 bases line up with TRBD2. Unmatched junction bases numbered 10, after V lost 4 bases and J lost 5 bases. Germline-derived CDR1 and CDR2 are SGHNT and YYREEE (reference sequence). The CDR3 consists of 16 residues. CDR3 sequence reads: CASSLALAGVRETQYF. The DNA for the CDR3 is TGTGCCAGCAGCCTGGCACTAGCGGGAGTCCGGGAGACCCAGTACTTC.

The V and J genes are TRBV4-3 and TRBJ2-6; the D is unclear. This CDR3 is 17 amino acids long. Germline V gene data show CDR1 as LGHNA and CDR2 as YSLEER. V lost 0 bases and J lost 0, with 9 bases in between. CDR3: CASSQERSSSGANVLTF. CDR3 sequence (DNA): TGCGCCAGCAGCCAAGAGCGGAGTTCCTCTGGGGCCAACGTCCTGACTTTC.

This CDR3 is CATSPGQNTGELFF. The CDR3, as DNA: TGTGCCACCTCGCCGGGACAGAACACCGGGGAGCTGTTTTTT. This chain joins TRBV15 and TRBJ2-2, with a weak D call TRBD1 (6 bases). CDR1 LNHNV and CDR2 YYDKDF come from the germline V gene (reference sequence). V dropped 8 bases and J dropped 1 base, with 11 bases sitting between them. The CDR3 is 14 residues long.

The chain is built from TRBV6-5 and TRBJ1-6; D perhaps matches TRBD1 (5 bases). V was pared by 8 bases and J by 9 bases, with 20 bases between. The length of the CDR3 is 15 residues. Germline V CDR1 and CDR2: MNHEY, SVGAGI. This CDR3 reads CASSRVGGDFSPLHF. The DNA of the CDR3 is TGTGCCAGCTCCCGAGTCGGGGGTGATTTTTCACCCCTCCACTTT.

This rearrangement joins TRBV11-2 to TRBJ2-1; 7 nucleotides line up with TRBD2. Trimming took 5 bases from V and 0 from J; bases not matched to a gene: 7. CDR3 size: 16 residues. Per germline, CDR1 SGHAT and CDR2 FQNNGV. CDR3 residues: CASSPVAGPSYNEQFF. DNA of the CDR3: TGTGCCAGCAGCCCGGTAGCGGGCCCCTCCTACAATGAGCAGTTCTTC.

The chain couples TRBV10-3 to TRBJ2-5; no clear D. From germline, CDR1 is ENHRY and CDR2 SYGVKD. The CDR3 is made up of 11 amino acids. V shed 10 bases and J shed 0 bases, with 6 bases lying between them. CDR3: CATRNQETQYF. DNA of the CDR3: TGTGCCACCAGGAACCAAGAGACCCAGTACTTC.

The chain joins TRBV7-9 to TRBJ2-7; D is perhaps TRBD1 (5 bases). The length of the CDR3 is 14 residues. Germline V gene data show CDR1 as SEHNR and CDR2 as FQNEAQ (reference sequence). V was shortened by 5 bases and J by 0 bases, with 11 bases between the two germline ends. The CDR3 spells CASSLLDNSYEQYF. The CDR3 nucleotides are TGTGCCAGCAGCCTGCTGGACAACTCCTACGAGCAGTACTTC.

This CDR3 is CASSLAEKSTEAFF. The CDR3 DNA sequence: TGTGCCAGCAGCTTAGCCGAGAAATCCACTGAAGCTTTCTTT. The genes are TRBV7-8 and TRBJ1-1; D is undetermined. Germline lookup yields CDR1 SGHVS and CDR2 FQNEAQ. V was pared by 0 bases and J by 4 bases, with 9 bases between. There are 14 residues in the CDR3.

This chain joins TRBV6-6 and TRBJ1-2, with D unclear. The CDR3 has 16 residues. V dropped 6 bases and J dropped 2 bases, with 19 bases sitting between them. Germline CDR1 and CDR2: MNHNY and SVGAGI (reference sequence). The CDR3 protein is CASSRSFFRENYGYTF. CDR3 sequence (DNA): TGTGCCAGCAGCCGCTCTTTCTTTAGAGAGAACTATGGCTACACCTTC.

The rearrangement links TRBV11-2 to TRBJ1-1; 10 nucleotides align to TRBD1. Trimming removed 1 base from V and 6 bases from J; junction bases left unmatched: 5. Per germline, CDR1 SGHAT and CDR2 FQNNGV. This CDR3 has 15 residues. CDR3 in amino acids: CASSLGGTGEAEAFF. DNA for the CDR3: TGTGCCAGCAGCTTAGGCGGGACAGGGGAGGCTGAAGCTTTCTTT.

The chain recombines TRBV19 with TRBJ2-2; TRBD2 is a possible D gene (5 bases). V gave up 10 bases and J gave up 3 bases, with 15 bases separating them. The length of the CDR3 is 14 residues. Germline CDR1 LNHDA, CDR2 SQIVND (reference sequence). The CDR3 spells CATRATEDTGELFF. CDR3 nucleotides: TGTGCCACTCGGGCCACGGAGGACACCGGGGAGCTGTTTTTT.

The rearrangement links TRBV5-6 to TRBJ2-7; 9 bases align to TRBD2. Looked up from germline, CDR1 is SGHDT and CDR2 is YYEEEE. J gave up 6 bases and V 3 bases, and 7 bases lay outside the gene matches. CDR3 size: 14 residues. The CDR3, as DNA: TGTGCCAGCAGCTGGACCGGGACTAGCCTCGAGCAGTACTTC. Protein: CASSWTGTSLEQYF.

The V call is TRBV10-3, the J call TRBJ2-7; 8 bases align to TRBD1. The CDR3 totals 16 residues. The trim removed 0 bases at V and 2 bases at J, leaving 6 bases unmatched. Germline CDR1 and CDR2: ENHRY and SYGVKD. CDR3 nucleotides: TGTGCCATCAGTGAGTCCGGCCGGACAGGGACCTACGAGCAGTACTTC. Amino acid sequence: CAISESGRTGTYEQYF.